This record covers a single TCR beta chain. Its specificity is unknown. The protocol was immunoSEQ multiplex PCR, while the TCRdb copy is restricted to in-frame clones and leaves out a portion. The sample has some 150,000 clones, more than 85% seen once. The sample originates from a study of cytomegalovirus exposure and HLA in healthy donors. Study results and caveats: For cytomegalovirus status, the classifier reportedly gave diagnoses with high specificity and sensitivity. It was around 160 TCR beta chains that were listed as cytomegalovirus-associated.

The junction had 11 bases not matched to a gene; V was cut back by 5 bases and J by 3 bases. The CDR3 is 16 amino acids. Looked up from germline, CDR1 is PRHDT and CDR2 is FYEKMQ (reference sequence). The material sequenced was PBMCs. The source is a man aged 18 to 29 in good health and CMV-seronegative. The V call is TRBV13, the J call TRBJ1-2, with TRBD1 matching over 8 bases. The CDR3 loop reads CASSPWTGLDDYGYTF. The CDR3 DNA is TGTGCCAGCAGCCCCTGGACAGGGCTTGACGACTATGGCTACACCTTC.